Following are 9 T cell receptor beta chains from one sample sequenced in a study of shared clonotypes between healthy human individuals. The data were produced by immunoSEQ multiplex PCR, yet TCRdb's version contains in-frame clones alone and is incomplete. Of some 2.4 million clones in the sample, 93% were seen once. Specimen: naive CD4+ T cells from PBMCs. The subset: CD45RA+ positively selected. All receptors come from a man aged 18 to 29 in good health. Some clones in this sample may be carry-over from other donors' samples.

On this clone itself: Other DNA sequences within the sample encode an identical CDR3. J is TRBJ2-3 and V is TRBV7-3; D remains unclear. The V gene lost 2 bases and the J gene lost 5 bases, with 5 bases spanning the gap. The CDR3 is made up of 12 amino acids. CDR1 and CDR2 (germline): SGHTA, FQGTGA. The CDR3 sequence: CASSLSRDTQYF. The CDR3 region has the DNA TGTGCCAGCAGCTTATCGCGAGATACGCAGTATTTT.

The chain carries TRBV7-9 and TRBJ2-3; 11 nucleotides line up with TRBD2. The CDR3 runs to 16 residues. Germline CDR1 is SEHNR and CDR2 is FQNEAQ (reference sequence). V shed 5 bases, J shed 1 base, and the junction held 5 bases outside the gene matches. The CDR3 reads CASSLLAGAGTDTQYF. The CDR3 nucleotides read TGTGCCAGCAGCCTACTAGCGGGAGCCGGCACAGATACGCAGTATTTT.

The chain combines TRBV6-1 with TRBJ2-3; 9 bases line up with TRBD1. J lost 3 bases, V lost 6 bases, and 10 bases had no gene match. In germline, CDR1 is MNHNS, CDR2 SASEGT. The CDR3 is 16 residues long. The CDR3 is CASRETGGARTDTQYF. Here the CDR3 DNA reads TGTGCCAGCAGGGAAACAGGGGGCGCGAGGACAGATACGCAGTATTTT.

About this clone: Other DNA sequences of this sample code for an identical CDR3. J is TRBJ2-3 and V is TRBV18; D is uncertain. Germline lookup yields CDR1 KGHSH and CDR2 LQKENI. Trimming stripped 2 bases from V and 3 bases from J, with 3 bases between. CDR3 length: 12 residues. CDR3 sequence: CASSPITDTQYF. DNA for the CDR3: TGTGCCAGCTCACCAATAACAGATACGCAGTATTTT.

The chain links TRBV5-1 to TRBJ2-3, with 10 positions matching TRBD1. Germline loops: CDR1 SGHRS, CDR2 YFSETQ. The CDR3 is 16 amino acids. V shed 4 bases and J 6 bases; nucleotides not matched to a gene: 11. The CDR3 DNA follows: TGCGCCAGCAGCCTGGGAGGGACAGGGGCCTATGATACGCAGTATTTT. Encoded protein: CASSLGGTGAYDTQYF.

The rearrangement links TRBV29-1 to TRBJ1-1; a possible D gene is TRBD1 (5 bases). The CDR3 extends over 15 amino acids. Germline V CDR1 and CDR2: SQVTM, ANQGSEA. Trimming removed 6 bases from V and 4 bases from J, with 21 bases in between. CDR3 DNA sequence: TGCAGCGTCGGAAGTGGGACCCCGGGGTCCACTGAAGCTTTCTTT. Translated, it gives CSVGSGTPGSTEAFF.

The J gene is TRBJ2-1, the V gene TRBV14; 8 nucleotides match TRBD1. This CDR3 is 13 amino acids long. The germline V gene has CDR1 SGHDN and CDR2 FVKESK. Trimming at V came to 0 bases and at J to 9 bases, leaving 1 base not matched to a gene. CDR3 region: CASSQEQGGEQFF. CDR3 bases: TGTGCCAGCAGCCAAGAACAGGGGGGTGAGCAGTTCTTC.

The rearrangement joins TRBV27 to TRBJ1-2; 7 bases align to TRBD1. This CDR3 comprises 15 residues. Germline CDR1 MNHEY, CDR2 SMNVEV (reference sequence). V shed 5 bases, J shed 8 bases, and the junction held 14 bases outside the gene matches. The CDR3 DNA reads TGTGCCAGCAGTCCGTCGAGGGGGCGTACCTTCGGCTACACCTTC. Residues: CASSPSRGRTFGYTF.

J is TRBJ2-7 and V is TRBV6-5, with 7 bases that match TRBD1. CDR1 MNHEY and CDR2 SVGAGI come from the germline V gene. V shed 5 bases and J 5 bases; nucleotides not matched to a gene: 12. The CDR3 length is 15 residues. The CDR3: CASSHRMTGFNEQYF. In nucleotides, the CDR3 is TGTGCCAGCAGTCACAGAATGACAGGGTTCAACGAGCAGTACTTC.